What follows are 31 T cell receptor beta chains derived from one specimen sequenced in a study of blood T cell repertoires in COVID-19. Clones were sequenced by immunoSEQ multiplex PCR, and TCRdb holds only the in-frame ones, with some missing. The profile shows around 270,000 clones, 84% of them singletons. The sequencing sample was made of peripheral blood. The receptor set was obtained from a woman in her thirties or forties who had recovered from COVID-19.

The V and J genes are TRBV10-3 and TRBJ1-5, with a weak D call TRBD1 (5 bases). The germline V gene has CDR1 ENHRY and CDR2 SYGVKD. V was clipped by 10 bases and J by 7 bases, with 17 bases between them. CDR3 size: 13 residues. The CDR3 region is CATLGREGQPQHF. Written as DNA, the CDR3 is TGTGCCACCCTGGGCAGGGAAGGGCAGCCCCAGCATTTT.

V and J are TRBV11-2 and TRBJ1-1, with 7 positions matching TRBD1. The trim removed 3 bases at V and 3 bases at J, leaving 1 base unmatched. This CDR3 spans 13 amino acids. Germline assignment: CDR1 SGHAT and CDR2 FQNNGV. This CDR3 reads CASSFQGDTEAFF. The CDR3 nucleotides read TGTGCCAGCAGCTTTCAGGGGGACACTGAAGCTTTCTTT.

The chain joins TRBV27 to TRBJ2-5; 8 bases align to TRBD2. Germline V lookup: CDR1 MNHEY, CDR2 SMNVEV (reference sequence). This CDR3 has 18 residues. Losses at the gene ends were 1 base for V and 2 bases for J; bases not matched to a gene: 12. The CDR3 is CASSLLSGGAGKQETQYF. In DNA, the CDR3 is TGTGCCAGCAGTTTATTATCGGGGGGGGCCGGTAAACAAGAGACCCAGTACTTC.

This chain connects TRBV9 to TRBJ2-2; 9 bases align to TRBD1. Germline assignment: CDR1 SGDLS and CDR2 YYNGEE. There are 14 residues in the CDR3. V dropped 3 bases and J dropped 6; count of bases not matched to a gene: 3. This chain's CDR3 is CASSATGGSGELFF. Here the CDR3 DNA reads TGTGCCAGCAGCGCCACAGGGGGCTCCGGGGAGCTGTTTTTT.

This chain joins TRBV2 and TRBJ2-3; a possible D gene is TRBD2 (7 bases). Trimming removed 6 bases from V and 6 bases from J, with 13 bases in between. Germline CDR1 and CDR2: SNHLY and FYNNEI. The CDR3 is 13 amino acids. The CDR3, as DNA: TGTGCCAGCAGCGGGGGGACACCCGATACGCAGTATTTT. Amino acid sequence: CASSGGTPDTQYF. The entire variable domain, with the rest obtained from reference TRBV2 and TRBJ2-3, is as follows: EPEVTQTPSHQVTQMGQEVILRCVPISNHLYFYWYRQILGQKVEFLVSFYNNEISEKSEIFDDQFSVERPDGSNFTLKIRSTKLEDSAMYFCASSGGTPDTQYFGPGTRLTVL.

This clone is a singleton in its sample. The chain employs TRBV5-1 and TRBJ1-1; TRBD1 is a possible D gene (5 bases). The V gene's germline CDR1 is SGHRS and CDR2 YFSETQ. The CDR3 spans 16 residues. The germline V and J ends were trimmed by 2 bases and 5 bases, with 19 bases remaining between them. The CDR3 DNA is TGCGCCAGCAGCTTAGTCTCGGGGGTAGGGCGGACTGAAGCTTTCTTT. It is translated as CASSLVSGVGRTEAFF.

The V gene is TRBV12-5, the J gene TRBJ2-1; 12 bases align to TRBD1. V gave up 4 bases and J gave up 12 bases; unmatched junction bases: 7. CDR3 length: 14 amino acids. Germline V gene sequence: CDR1 LGHNT, CDR2 FRNRAP. The CDR3 sequence: CASGSGQGASVQFF. CDR3 DNA: TGTGCTAGTGGTTCGGGACAGGGGGCTTCGGTGCAGTTCTTC.

The table lists this clone with a few counts. The CDR3 here is CASSAATGVWQPQHF. CDR3 bases: TGTGCCAGTAGCGCCGCGACAGGGGTATGGCAGCCCCAGCATTTT. The genes are TRBV19 and TRBJ1-5; 8 bases fit TRBD1. V trimming: 6 bases; J trimming: 7 bases; junction bases outside the gene matches: 11. CDR3 length: 15 residues. Germline values: CDR1 LNHDA, CDR2 SQIVND (reference sequence).

This chain connects TRBV6-1 to TRBJ2-7; D is possibly TRBD1 (5 bases). The CDR3 is 13 residues long. The V end lost 0 bases, the J end lost 5 bases, and 8 bases lay between the germline ends. Looked up from germline, CDR1 is MNHNS and CDR2 is SASEGT. The DNA for the CDR3 is TGTGCCAGCAGTGAAGCTCTCAGGGACGAGCAGTACTTC. Its protein product is CASSEALRDEQYF.

The rearrangement links TRBV19 to TRBJ1-3; D is undetermined. Deletions cut 3 bases from V and 0 bases from J, with 6 bases between. This CDR3 comprises 14 residues. Germline V CDR1 and CDR2: LNHDA, SQIVND (reference sequence). Here the CDR3 DNA reads TGTGCCAGTAGTATTGCGGCCTCTGGAAACACCATATATTTT. This translates into CASSIAASGNTIYF.

The chain links TRBV5-1 to TRBJ1-6; no clear D. This CDR3 spans 16 amino acids. Germline CDR1 SGHRS, CDR2 YFSETQ. V was pared by 2 bases and J by 5 bases, with 14 bases between. The CDR3 region is CASSFGPAGNNSPLHF. Here the CDR3 DNA reads TGCGCCAGCAGCTTTGGACCCGCGGGGAATAATTCACCCCTCCACTTT.

This clone was seen only a few times. The genes are TRBV19 and TRBJ2-2, with TRBD2 matching 9 bases. The junction had 11 bases not matched to a gene; V was cut back by 3 bases and J by 9 bases. The CDR3 has 16 residues. The germline CDR1 and CDR2 sequences are LNHDA and SQIVND (reference sequence). CDR3 in amino acids: CASSMLQRGASRELFF. In DNA form, the CDR3 reads TGTGCCAGTAGTATGTTGCAGCGGGGGGCCTCCAGGGAGCTGTTTTTT.

This chain connects TRBV5-1 to TRBJ1-2, with TRBD1 identical over 7 bases. The CDR3 is made up of 14 amino acids. V lost 6 bases and J lost 2; bases outside the gene matches: 7. Germline lookup yields CDR1 SGHRS and CDR2 YFSETQ. CDR3 in amino acids: CASTPGGTNYGYTF. The DNA of the CDR3 is TGCGCCAGCACTCCAGGGGGAACAAACTATGGCTACACCTTC.

The chain is built from TRBV11-2 and TRBJ2-5; possibly TRBD2 for D (6 bases). CDR3 size: 15 residues. Trimming removed 5 bases at V and 1 base at J, with 14 bases between. Germline lookup yields CDR1 SGHAT and CDR2 FQNNGV. CDR3 nucleotide sequence: TGTGCCAGCAGCCCAGGGAGGCGGTCCCAAGAGACCCAGTACTTC. The encoded protein is CASSPGRRSQETQYF. The full variable domain, its missing parts supplied by reference TRBV11-2 and TRBJ2-5, is EAGVAQSPRYKIIEKRQSVAFWCNPISGHATLYWYQQILGQGPKLLIQFQNNGVVDDSQLPKDRFSAERLKGVDSTLKIQPAKLEDSAVYLCASSPGRRSQETQYFGPGTRLLVL.

The rearrangement uses TRBV10-3 and TRBJ1-6; 10 positions agree with TRBD1. Germline V gives CDR1 ENHRY, CDR2 SYGVKD. The J segment lost 8 bases and the V segment lost 3 bases, leaving 1 base of the junction unmatched. This CDR3 has 14 amino acids. This CDR3 is CAISDGTGDSPLHF. The CDR3 nucleotides are TGTGCCATCAGTGATGGGACAGGGGATTCACCCCTCCACTTT.

This sequence joins TRBV10-2 and TRBJ2-5; D may be TRBD2 (5 bases). The CDR3 loop spans 13 amino acids. V lost 8 bases and J 0 bases, leaving 10 bases between the germline ends. Germline values: CDR1 WSHSY, CDR2 SAAADI. The CDR3 loop is CASRGGYQETQYF. The CDR3 coding sequence is TGCGCCAGCCGTGGCGGGTACCAAGAGACCCAGTACTTC.

The chain couples TRBV6-1 to TRBJ2-1; no firm D call. Germline V lookup: CDR1 MNHNS, CDR2 SASEGT. There are 16 residues in the CDR3. V was pared by 1 base and J by 5 bases, with 15 bases between. The CDR3 is CASSEVGQSLNNEQFF. CDR3 DNA: TGTGCCAGCAGTGAAGTCGGTCAATCCTTAAACAATGAGCAGTTCTTC.

The V gene is TRBV9, the J gene TRBJ2-2; 9 bases align to TRBD1. With 4 bases clipped from V and 5 bases from J, the junction kept 6 bases outside the gene matches. The V gene's germline CDR1 is SGDLS and CDR2 YYNGEE. The CDR3 sequence is 15 residues long. The CDR3 DNA follows: TGTGCCAGCAGCCCCGGGGACAGGGAGACCGGGGAGCTGTTTTTT. It specifies CASSPGDRETGELFF.

This rearrangement joins TRBV28 to TRBJ2-7; TRBD1 is a possible D gene (5 bases). Germline values: CDR1 MDHEN, CDR2 SYDVKM. Trimming stripped 6 bases from V and 5 bases from J, with 17 bases between. This CDR3 region has 14 residues. The CDR3 DNA reads as TGTGCCAGCAGCTCCGGCCAGGGAATCCACGAGCAGTACTTC. Its protein product is CASSSGQGIHEQYF.

DNA of the CDR3: TGTGCCAGTAGCCCATTCTCGGCGGGGGGGGATACGCAGTATTTT. It specifies CASSPFSAGGDTQYF. This rearrangement joins TRBV19 to TRBJ2-3; 9 bases align to TRBD2. V trimming: 6 bases; J trimming: 6 bases; junction bases outside the gene matches: 10. Germline CDR1 LNHDA, CDR2 SQIVND (reference sequence). This CDR3 is 15 amino acids long.

This clone occurred a few times. The rearrangement joins TRBV5-1 to TRBJ1-1; 9 bases align to TRBD1. The CDR3 has 16 residues. CDR1 is SGHRS, CDR2 YFSETQ, per germline. V was clipped by 4 bases and J by 5 bases; unmatched bases: 12. CDR3 protein: CASSHRDRVPSTEAFF. CDR3 DNA sequence: TGCGCCAGCAGCCACCGGGACAGGGTTCCTTCGACTGAAGCTTTCTTT.

The CDR3 DNA sequence: TGCGCCAGCAGCTTTGGCCGGTCTTGGGCGGATACGCAGTATTTT. Translating it yields CASSFGRSWADTQYF. The chain joins TRBV5-1 to TRBJ2-3; no definite D call. With 2 bases removed from V and 6 bases from J, the gap between germline ends came to 16 bases. Germline V gene lookup returns CDR1 SGHRS and CDR2 YFSETQ. The CDR3 runs 15 residues.

This clone was counted a few times. The V call is TRBV7-2, the J call TRBJ1-1; D is unresolved. The CDR3 is 14 residues long. Germline CDR1 and CDR2: SGHTA and FQGNSA. The V gene lost 4 bases and the J gene lost 4 bases, with 13 bases spanning the gap. In nucleotides, the CDR3 is TGTGCCAGCAGCTCCGTGGTCGGGGTCACTGAAGCTTTCTTT. It specifies CASSSVVGVTEAFF.

This clone was found many times. The chain has TRBV5-1 and TRBJ2-2, with D tentatively TRBD2 (5 bases). V lost 8 bases and J lost 6, with 20 bases in between. CDR1 and CDR2 from the germline V gene are SGHRS and YFSETQ. The length of the CDR3 is 15 residues. CDR3 sequence: CASVPGLAPAGELFF. The CDR3 DNA is TGCGCCAGTGTCCCCGGGCTAGCTCCGGCCGGGGAGCTGTTTTTT. Drawing the rest from reference TRBV5-1 and TRBJ2-2, the complete variable domain is KAGVTQTPRYLIKTRGQQVTLSCSPISGHRSVSWYQQTPGQGLQFLFEYFSETQRNKGNFPGRFSGRQFSNSRSEMNVSTLELGDSALYLCASVPGLAPAGELFFGEGSRLTVL.

This chain joins TRBV2 and TRBJ2-2; 8 bases line up with TRBD2. This CDR3 region has 16 residues. Per germline, CDR1 SNHLY and CDR2 FYNNEI. With 4 bases clipped from V and 1 base from J, the junction kept 5 bases outside the gene matches. For the CDR3, the DNA is TGTGCCAGCAGTGGAACGGGGGGGCGGAACACCGGGGAGCTGTTTTTT. It codes for CASSGTGGRNTGELFF. Together with reference TRBV2 and TRBJ2-2, the CDR3 gives the full variable domain: EPEVTQTPSHQVTQMGQEVILRCVPISNHLYFYWYRQILGQKVEFLVSFYNNEISEKSEIFDDQFSVERPDGSNFTLKIRSTKLEDSAMYFCASSGTGGRNTGELFFGEGSRLTVL.

The chain links TRBV27 to TRBJ2-5, with D unclear. Trimming took off 5 bases at V and 4 bases at J, with 11 bases between the two ends. Germline V gene lookup returns CDR1 MNHEY and CDR2 SMNVEV (reference sequence). The CDR3 totals 13 residues. The CDR3 DNA is TGTGCCAGCAGTCGTCAGGAAGGAGAGACCCAGTACTTC. Protein product: CASSRQEGETQYF.

The V and J genes are TRBV5-1 and TRBJ2-3; D unclear. Trimming cost V 0 bases and J 5 bases, with 10 bases left between them. The germline gives CDR1 SGHRS, CDR2 YFSETQ. The CDR3 spans 14 residues. CDR3 sequence (DNA): TGCGCCAGCAGCTTGGGAGGCGCCCAAGATACGCAGTATTTT. Its translation: CASSLGGAQDTQYF.

This chain uses TRBV2 with TRBJ1-5; 9 bases map to TRBD1. The V gene end was trimmed by 7 bases and the J gene end by 5 bases; junction bases not matched to a gene: 9. CDR3 length equals 15 residues. Germline V gene sequence: CDR1 SNHLY, CDR2 FYNNEI. In DNA form, the CDR3 reads TGTGCCAGCAAGGGAACAGGGGGCTTCGATCAGCCCCAGCATTTT. Protein product: CASKGTGGFDQPQHF.

For the CDR3, the DNA is TGCGCCAGCAGCTTGGGGGAGATCCAAGAGACCCAGTACTTC. Encoded protein: CASSLGEIQETQYF. The V gene is TRBV5-1, the J gene TRBJ2-5; perhaps TRBD2 as D (5 bases). V was trimmed by 0 bases and J by 1 base, leaving 7 bases between them. Germline V gene sequence: CDR1 SGHRS, CDR2 YFSETQ. The CDR3 covers 14 residues.

The rearrangement joins TRBV4-2 to TRBJ2-1; 10 bases are shared with TRBD1. Germline values: CDR1 LGHNA, CDR2 YNFKEQ. Germline trimming cut 5 bases from V and 10 bases from J; bases unmatched to any gene: 8. CDR3 length equals 14 residues. The DNA for the CDR3 is TGTGCCAGCAGCAAATTGGGACAGGGGCAAGAGCAGTTCTTC. It codes for CASSKLGQGQEQFF.

V usage is TRBV6-2 or TRBV6-3 and J usage is TRBJ2-7; D is perhaps TRBD1 (6 bases). In germline, CDR1 is MNHEY, CDR2 SVGEGT. The CDR3 sequence is 14 residues long. The V end was cut by 2 bases, the J end by 1 base, with 9 bases between. DNA for the CDR3: TGTGCCAGCAGTTACCTACAGGGATCCTACGAGCAGTACTTC. It encodes CASSYLQGSYEQYF.